The rows below give T cell receptor beta chains drawn from one sample of a study of blood T cell repertoires in COVID-19. TCRdb's table, derived via immunoSEQ multiplex PCR, lists solely in-frame clones and lacks some. The repertoire has fewer than 15,000 clones, 85% to 90% of them found once; the top ten carry 2.4%. The sample taken for sequencing was peripheral blood. These receptors all stem from a woman between 70 and 85 years old in a cohort sampled during active or convalescent COVID-19. The CDR3 runs from the conserved cysteine through the conserved F or W. The order of the fields is J gene, V gene, D gene, CDR3 DNA, CDR3 protein. A D gene is named only where the DNA matches it firmly.

TRBJ1-1	TRBV2	NA	TGTGCCAGCAGTGAAGGGGCAGGGGAAGCTTTCTTT	CASSEGAGEAFF
TRBJ2-5	TRBV21-1	NA	TGTGCCAGCAGCTCCCCAGGGGCCGGCCAAGAGACCCAGTACTTC	CASSSPGAGQETQYF
TRBJ2-5	TRBV4-3	TRBD1	TGCGCCAGCAGCCCGATATTGACAGGGGGAGGGGAGACCCAGTACTTC	CASSPILTGGGETQYF
TRBJ1-2	TRBV10-3	TRBD1	TGTGCCATCAGGGGGACAGGGGAGTATGGCTACACCTTC	CAIRGTGEYGYTF
TRBJ1-1	TRBV7-8	NA	TGTGCCAGCAGCTTAGTCCGGGTGGCTGAAGCTTTCTTT	CASSLVRVAEAFF
TRBJ1-2	TRBV4-3	TRBD1	TGCGCCAGCAGCCAAGATTTTGGCAGGGGGCTTGGCTACACCTTC	CASSQDFGRGLGYTF
TRBJ1-6	TRBV2	NA	TGTGCCAGCAAAACTATTACCTCCTATAATTCACCCCTCCACTTT	CASKTITSYNSPLHF
TRBJ1-6	TRBV2	NA	TGTGCCCGGAGGCCCGGGGGGAGTAATTCACCCCTCCACTTT	CARRPGGSNSPLHF
TRBJ2-2	TRBV5-6	TRBD2	TGTGCCAGCAGCTTGCTAAACGGGGGGTACACCGGGGAGCTGTTTTTT	CASSLLNGGYTGELFF
TRBJ2-1	TRBV6-6	NA	TGTGCCAGCAGTTACCCAGGGTATGAGCAGTTCTTC	CASSYPGYEQFF
TRBJ1-4	TRBV3-1/TRBV3-2	NA	TGTGCCAGCAGCCAAACGGCAGGTGGCCCTAATGAAAAACTGTTTTTT	CASSQTAGGPNEKLFF
TRBJ2-3	TRBV11-2	TRBD2	TGTGCCAGCAGCTTAGATCGGCGGGGGGGCACAGATACGCAGTATTTT	CASSLDRRGGTDTQYF
TRBJ1-2	TRBV7-2	TRBD1	TGTGCCAGCAGCCCACAACAGGGGGACTATGGCTACACCTTC	CASSPQQGDYGYTF
TRBJ1-1	TRBV6-4	NA	TGTGCCAGCAAAGAACAGGGACTACCGGGGACCACTGAAGCTTTCTTT	CASKEQGLPGTTEAFF
TRBJ2-7	TRBV6-5	TRBD1	TGTGCCAGCACTTTAGAACAGGGGATGAGCTACGAGCAGTACTTC	CASTLEQGMSYEQYF
TRBJ2-3	TRBV3-1/TRBV3-2	NA	TGTGCCAGCAGCCGCGCCTTCCTGCGAGCTTCCACAGATACGCAGTATTTT	CASSRAFLRASTDTQYF